This T cell receptor (beta chain) was retrieved from a study of blood T cell repertoires in COVID-19. Study context: The study drew acute and convalescent COVID-19 samples from the United States, Italy and Spain. T cells, B-cell-depleted T cells, or PBMCs provided the cDNA or gDNA that served as material.

Per the original methods: Reference gene primer amplification in the assay estimated nucleated cell counts. The data were produced by immunoSEQ multiplex PCR, yet TCRdb's version contains in-frame clones alone and is incomplete. Clone size and the V and J calls come from that table; the DNA yielded D and trimming. The sample has around 110,000 clones, approximately 87% seen once; the top ten hold around 2%. Germline CDR1 and CDR2: KGHSH and LQKENI. V was pared by 1 base and J by 2 bases, with 2 bases of the junction left unmatched. CDR3 size: 16 residues. In this sample, this clone turned up a few times.

This receptor was taken from a man younger than 45 with acute or convalescent COVID-19. V usage is TRBV18 and J usage is TRBJ2-3; TRBD2 agrees at 11 bases. Sequenced input: peripheral blood. CDR3 bases: TGTGCCAGCTCACCACAGGGACTAGCGGTCACAGATACGCAGTATTTT. Protein product: CASSPQGLAVTDTQYF.